This TCR beta chain was obtained from a study of blood T cell repertoires in COVID-19. The overall study: Samples taken during acute and convalescent COVID-19 were collected in the United States, Italy and Spain.

The method was immunoSEQ multiplex PCR; TCRdb's version includes in-frame clones alone and lacks a portion of them. The sample contains roughly 200,000 clones, 65% to 85% of which appear only once. The V and J ends lost 1 base and 5 bases respectively, with 8 bases between them. In germline, CDR1 is MGHRA, CDR2 YSYEKL. The CDR3 runs 13 residues. Sequences were obtained from peripheral blood. The clonotype originates from a man between 50 and 59 years old with active or convalescent COVID-19. The gene calls are TRBV4-1 and TRBJ1-2; unclear D gene. The CDR3 DNA follows: TGCGCCAGCAGCCAAGGTAGCGGGTATGGCTACACCTTC. It is translated as CASSQGSGYGYTF.